This T cell receptor beta chain comes out of a study of regulatory T cells in long-lasting Graves disease. V lost 8 bases, J lost 5 bases, and 10 bases stayed unmatched. The CDR3 spans 15 residues. Study observations and caveats: Persistent Graves' patients showed less TCR diversity than newly diagnosed patients showed. Accuracy could have been hurt by small sample size. Segments TRBV28, TRBJ1-2 and TRBJ2-5 showed preferential usage in persistent disease.

Arm-PCR of CDR3 regions and iRepertoire HTBI primers were the basis on which TCR beta libraries were built. TCRdb itself ran the multiplex PCR reads through MiXCR, one entry per CDR3 protein. The sample has hundreds of thousands of distinct CDR3 sequences, about 15% seen once. Time point specified: newly diagnosed GD, antithyroid drugs for less than 3 months. Construction of the TCR library relied on RNA isolated from PBMCs. This clonotype was observed at least ten times. Its antigen is not known. This sample also appeared in a second study, on T cells in Graves' hyperthyroidism and ophthalmopathy. That investigation notes: Classification by a 13 V-J model distinguished ophthalmopathy from stable hyperthyroidism.

The chain carries TRBV12-3 or TRBV12-4 and TRBJ2-7; the match to TRBD2 covers 12 bases. The clonotype was recovered from a woman between 25 and 40 years old with Graves disease. The source material was peripheral blood mononuclear cells (PBMCs), sampled at new diagnosis, from a patient treated with antithyroid drugs. The CDR3 region is CASSSGRADSHEQYF. The CDR3 DNA follows: TGTGCCAGCTCTAGCGGGAGGGCCGATTCCCACGAGCAGTACTTC.